The 14 T cell receptor beta chains in this list originate from one sample, sequenced in a study of OX40 agonist ivuxolimab in advanced cancers. Here immunoSEQ multiplex PCR was the method, and the copy in TCRdb shows in-frame clones only, minus some. The data hold 78,000 or so clones, with approximately 90% observed a single time. Sequenced material: CD4+ or CD8+ T cells sorted from blood, taken in a trial of the OX40 agonist ivuxolimab. The receptors come from an adult with an advanced solid tumor such as melanoma, head and neck, liver or kidney cancer.

This clone was seen just once. The gene calls are TRBV7-9 and TRBJ2-7; D is perhaps TRBD1 (6 bases). The germline gives CDR1 SEHNR, CDR2 FQNEAQ (reference sequence). The CDR3 contains 13 residues. The V and J ends lost 5 bases and 5 bases respectively, with 13 bases between them. The CDR3 reads CASSAGVLNEQYF. CDR3 in DNA: TGTGCCAGCAGCGCAGGGGTGTTAAACGAGCAGTACTTC.

The chain joins TRBV4-1 to TRBJ1-4; tentative D call: TRBD1 (6 bases). This CDR3 region has 15 residues. Trimming took off 0 bases at V and 5 bases at J, with 10 bases between the two ends. Looked up from germline, CDR1 is MGHRA and CDR2 is YSYEKL. The CDR3 region has the DNA TGCGCCAGCAGCCAAGACGACAGGTTCAATGAAAAACTGTTTTTT. This sequence encodes CASSQDDRFNEKLFF.

This clone was seen once. The junction differs from germline at one of its ends, possibly a read error. The chain recombines TRBV11-2 with TRBJ1-5, with unresolved D. The CDR3 runs 12 residues. Germline lookup yields CDR1 SGHAT and CDR2 FQNNGV. CDR3 bases: TGTGCCAGCAGTTTAGGAGGTCAGCCCCAGCATTTT. Its protein product is CASSLGGQPQHF.

This chain uses TRBV5-5 with TRBJ1-5; 8 positions agree with TRBD1. Germline CDR1 is SGHKS and CDR2 is YYEKEE (reference sequence). The length of the CDR3 is 13 residues. Unmatched junction bases numbered 3, after V lost 4 bases and J lost 6 bases. The CDR3 sequence: CASSGQGTQPQHF. The CDR3 nucleotides are TGTGCCAGCAGCGGACAGGGAACTCAGCCCCAGCATTTT.

The chain has TRBV5-6 and TRBJ2-3, with D possibly called TRBD1 or TRBD2 (5 bases each). The CDR3 loop spans 14 amino acids. Germline loops: CDR1 SGHDT, CDR2 YYEEEE. The V end lost 4 bases, the J end lost 1 base, and 10 bases lay between the germline ends. The CDR3: CASSPWDRTDTQYF. CDR3 in DNA: TGTGCCAGCAGCCCCTGGGACCGCACAGATACGCAGTATTTT.

This chain joins TRBV6-1 and TRBJ1-3; 10 nucleotides align to TRBD1. After removal of 11 bases from V and 2 bases from J, the junction contained 6 bases not matched to a gene. The CDR3 has 14 residues. The germline V gene has CDR1 MNHNS and CDR2 SASEGT. The CDR3: CAARGTGAGNTIYF. The CDR3 region has the DNA TGTGCCGCAAGAGGGACAGGGGCTGGAAACACCATATATTTT.

The rearrangement joins TRBV2 to TRBJ2-5, with D unclear. V lost 2 bases to trimming and J lost 7 bases, with 14 bases between them. This CDR3 has 14 amino acids. Germline-derived CDR1 and CDR2 are SNHLY and FYNNEI. DNA for the CDR3: TGTGCCAGCAGTGAAAGGTCGTCCTACGGGACCCAGTACTTC. It is translated as CASSERSSYGTQYF.

The chain joins TRBV19 to TRBJ2-5; 8 bases agree with TRBD1. The length of the CDR3 is 14 residues. The V segment lost 6 bases and the J segment 2 bases; nucleotides outside the gene matches: 5. Per germline, CDR1 LNHDA and CDR2 SQIVND (reference sequence). The CDR3, as DNA: TGTGCCAGTAGGCTCGGGACAGGACAAGAGACCCAGTACTTC. This codes for CASRLGTGQETQYF.

The chain has TRBV2 and TRBJ1-1; the D gene is possibly TRBD1 (5 bases). The V gene's germline CDR1 is SNHLY and CDR2 FYNNEI. The CDR3 spans 13 residues. With 8 bases removed from V and 4 bases from J, the gap between germline ends came to 14 bases. CDR3 in DNA: TGTGCCAGCGAGAGGGTGGGGGGCACTGAAGCTTTCTTT. Translating it yields CASERVGGTEAFF.

In regard to this clone: A read error may produce the germline difference seen at one junction end. The chain links TRBV7-7 to TRBJ1-1; D gene uncertain. In germline, CDR1 is SSHAT, CDR2 FNYEAQ (reference sequence). The CDR3 sequence is 13 residues long. CDR3 amino acids: CASSLDANTEAFF. In DNA, the CDR3 is TGTGCTAGCAGCTTGGACGCGAACACTGAAGCTTTCTTT.

The V gene is TRBV6-6, the J gene TRBJ2-7; no clear D gene. V lost 4 bases, J lost 4 bases, and 5 bases lay in between. This CDR3 has 11 residues. Looked up from germline, CDR1 is MNHNY and CDR2 is SVGAGI (reference sequence). CDR3: CASSSEYEQYF. In DNA, the CDR3 is TGTGCCAGCAGTTCCGAATACGAGCAGTACTTC.

V and J are TRBV6-1 and TRBJ1-5, with a weak D call TRBD1 (6 bases). The CDR3 runs to 13 residues. Germline values: CDR1 MNHNS, CDR2 SASEGT. With 5 bases removed from V and 7 bases from J, the gap between germline ends came to 12 bases. CDR3 sequence (DNA): TGTGCCAGCAGTACAACAGGGCAACAGCCCCAGCATTTT. Translating it yields CASSTTGQQPQHF.

The chain joins TRBV5-6 to TRBJ1-2, with TRBD1 matching over 11 bases. The CDR3 loop spans 14 amino acids. Germline V CDR1 and CDR2: SGHDT, YYEEEE. Trimming took 0 bases from V and 10 from J; bases not matched to a gene: 5. In DNA, the CDR3 is TGTGCCAGCAGCTTGGCAGGGACAGGGGGGGACTACACCTTC. Translation gives CASSLAGTGGDYTF.

Only a few counts were recorded for this clone. The gene calls are TRBV2 and TRBJ1-1; the D gene is possibly TRBD1 (5 bases). V was trimmed by 4 bases and J by 1 base, leaving 10 bases between them. CDR1 is SNHLY and CDR2 is FYNNEI in the germline V gene. This CDR3 region has 14 residues. The CDR3 is CASSGDLGNTEAFF. CDR3 DNA sequence: TGTGCCAGCAGTGGGGACTTGGGGAACACTGAAGCTTTCTTT.